Listed below are T cell receptor beta chains from one sample, sequenced in a study of blood T cells in healthy people across ages. TCRdb used MiXCR to reprocess the 5' RACE reads, holding one entry per CDR3 protein. The sample lists fewer than 2,000,000 distinct CDR3 sequences, approximately 39% occurring once. Sequencing used blood. The receptors stem from a human donor in good health. CDR3s include the opening cysteine and the closing phenylalanine or tryptophan. A D gene is named only where the DNA matches it firmly. Some rows mark clone size as missing; the rest say once, few, many or name a class of expanded clone.

cdr3_length | j_call | v_call | d_call | clone_size | cdr3_nt | cdr3_aa
15 | TRBJ2-3 | TRBV7-2 | TRBD1 | many | TGTGCCAGCAGTTTATTAACAGGGGGAACAGATACGCAGTATTTT | CASSLLTGGTDTQYF
15 | TRBJ2-1 | TRBV29-1 | TRBD2 | - | TGCAGCGTTTTAGGGACTAGCGGGGGGGCAACTGAGCAGTTCTTC | CSVLGTSGGATEQFF
16 | TRBJ2-3 | TRBV7-3 | TRBD2 | few | TGTGCCAGCAGCACCGGGACTAGTAGAGACACAGATACGCAGTATTTT | CASSTGTSRDTDTQYF
15 | TRBJ1-5 | TRBV9 | - | few | TGTGCCAGCAGCGTCGCAGGTAATAGCAATCAGCCCCAGCATTTT | CASSVAGNSNQPQHF
12 | TRBJ2-5 | TRBV28 | - | few | TGTGCCAGCCAGGGGAGCTCGGAGACCCAGTACTTC | CASQGSSETQYF
15 | TRBJ2-3 | TRBV20-1 | TRBD2 | - | TGCAGTGCTAACCCCCCTACTAGCGGGGGAGATACGCAGTATTTT | CSANPPTSGGDTQYF
14 | TRBJ2-3 | TRBV25-1 | - | - | TGTGCCAGCAGTGATCGAGGGGCAGGGGATACGCAGTATTTT | CASSDRGAGDTQYF
15 | TRBJ1-2 | TRBV20-1 | - | few | TGCAGTGCTATTGATCGGGGCCTAGCTAACTATGGCTACACCTTC | CSAIDRGLANYGYTF
13 | TRBJ2-7 | TRBV20-1 | - | - | TGCAGTGCCTGGGGGGGGCCTTCCTACGAGCAGTACTTC | CSAWGGPSYEQYF
15 | TRBJ2-1 | TRBV10-3 | - | few | TGTGCCATCAGTGATGATGGGCAGGGAGGAGGGGAGCAGTTCTTC | CAISDDGQGGGEQFF